These 28 T cell receptor beta chains share one sample of origin, sequenced in a study of CD8 T cells in ankylosing spondylitis. Using its own MiXCR run on the 5' RACE reads, TCRdb lists one record per CDR3 protein. The profile shows approximately 42,000 distinct CDR3 sequences, 3% to 4.5% of them singletons. The source material was blood, either unsorted or a sorted T cell fraction (not recorded which). These receptor sequences come from a female donor with ankylosing spondylitis or in good health (not recorded which).

This clonotype was observed at least ten times. V gene TRBV9 combines with J gene TRBJ2-5, with 8 bases identical to TRBD2. Germline-derived CDR1 and CDR2 are SGDLS and YYNGEE. J lost 1 base, V lost 4 bases, and 9 bases had no gene match. The CDR3 consists of 16 residues. The CDR3 reads CASSLGRGGGQETQYF. In DNA form, the CDR3 reads TGTGCCAGCAGCCTCGGGAGGGGGGGCGGCCAAGAGACCCAGTACTTC. Full variable domain (remainder filled in from reference TRBV9 and TRBJ2-5): DSGVTQTPKHLITATGQRVTLRCSPRSGDLSVYWYQQSLDQGLQFLIQYYNGEERAKGNILERFSAQQFPDLHSELNLSSLELGDSALYFCASSLGRGGGQETQYFGPGTRLLVL.

A few counts support this clonotype. The chain carries TRBV9 and TRBJ2-7; 8 bases are a match to TRBD1. V shed 0 bases and J 5 bases; nucleotides not matched to a gene: 10. The length of the CDR3 is 16 residues. Germline V gene data show CDR1 as SGDLS and CDR2 as YYNGEE. The DNA for the CDR3 is TGTGCCAGCAGCGTAGACCCAGGGGGCTGGAAGAACGAGCAGTACTTC. It is translated as CASSVDPGGWKNEQYF.

This clonotype was detected many times. The chain carries TRBV9 and TRBJ2-1, with 7 bases identical to TRBD2. The CDR3 is 14 amino acids. The V and J ends lost 4 bases and 6 bases, in that order; junction bases with no gene match: 7. The germline CDR1 and CDR2 sequences are SGDLS and YYNGEE. CDR3: CASSLELASNEQFF. CDR3 sequence (DNA): TGTGCCAGCAGCCTAGAACTAGCGTCCAATGAGCAGTTCTTC.

In its sample, this clonotype was seen many times. The chain combines TRBV14 with TRBJ1-5, with a tentative D call TRBD1 (6 bases). V was clipped by 0 bases and J by 4 bases, with 25 bases between them. CDR1 and CDR2 (germline): SGHDN, FVKESK. This CDR3 region has 20 residues. This CDR3 is CASSQERGVLGVRVNQPQHF. In DNA, the CDR3 is TGTGCCAGCAGCCAAGAAAGGGGGGTTCTGGGGGTGAGGGTAAATCAGCCCCAGCATTTT.

The chain uses TRBV9 and TRBJ2-3; no clear D. This CDR3 comprises 13 residues. V gave up 0 bases and J gave up 9 bases, with 11 bases separating them. The germline V gene has CDR1 SGDLS and CDR2 YYNGEE. CDR3 loop: CASSVEPDGTQYF. The CDR3 DNA sequence: TGTGCCAGCAGCGTAGAGCCGGACGGAACGCAGTATTTT. Full variable domain (rest looked up from reference TRBV9 and TRBJ2-3): DSGVTQTPKHLITATGQRVTLRCSPRSGDLSVYWYQQSLDQGLQFLIQYYNGEERAKGNILERFSAQQFPDLHSELNLSSLELGDSALYFCASSVEPDGTQYFGPGTRLTVL.

This clonotype is judged medium-sized. This chain links TRBV9 with TRBJ1-1; TRBD1 agrees at 7 bases. V lost 2 bases to trimming and J lost 12 bases; unmatched junction nucleotides: 16. CDR1 and CDR2 from the germline V gene are SGDLS and YYNGEE. This CDR3 has 15 amino acids. The CDR3 region has the DNA TGTGCCAGCAGCGTCACGACAGGGCCCGAGGGTAAGACTTTCTTT. Its translation is CASSVTTGPEGKTFF.

This clonotype showed up many times. The J gene is TRBJ1-1, the V gene TRBV9; D ambiguous. V was cut by 0 bases and J by 0 bases, with 6 bases left in between. The CDR3 extends over 14 amino acids. The germline CDR1 and CDR2 sequences are SGDLS and YYNGEE. The CDR3 protein is CASSVGLMNTEAFF. The CDR3 DNA is TGTGCCAGCAGCGTAGGCCTTATGAACACTGAAGCTTTCTTT.

This clonotype showed up many times. The V gene is TRBV9, the J gene TRBJ2-1; the match to TRBD2 covers 9 bases. Germline lookup yields CDR1 SGDLS and CDR2 YYNGEE. The CDR3 is made up of 13 amino acids. After removal of 7 bases from V and 8 bases from J, the junction contained 7 bases not matched to a gene. The CDR3 region has the DNA TGTGCCAGCCGGGCGGCGGGGGGGCATGAGCAGTTCTTC. It encodes CASRAAGGHEQFF.

This clonotype was picked up many times. The DNA of the CDR3 is TGTGCCAGCAGCCGGACAGGGGACGGGTTCGGTAGTGGCTACACCTTC. Its protein is CASSRTGDGFGSGYTF. The genes are TRBV9 and TRBJ1-2, with TRBD1 identical over 9 bases. This CDR3 has 16 residues. The germline gives CDR1 SGDLS, CDR2 YYNGEE. The junction had 14 bases not matched to a gene; V was cut back by 4 bases and J by 7 bases.

The chain has TRBV9 and TRBJ2-2; no firm D call. Germline V CDR1 and CDR2: SGDLS, YYNGEE. The germline V and J ends were trimmed by 1 base and 3 bases, with 10 bases remaining between them. The CDR3 contains 15 residues. This chain's CDR3 is CASSVSGLDTGELFF. For the CDR3, the DNA is TGTGCCAGCAGCGTAAGTGGGTTGGACACCGGGGAGCTGTTTTTT. Filled out from reference TRBV9 and TRBJ2-2, the complete variable domain reads DSGVTQTPKHLITATGQRVTLRCSPRSGDLSVYWYQQSLDQGLQFLIQYYNGEERAKGNILERFSAQQFPDLHSELNLSSLELGDSALYFCASSVSGLDTGELFFGEGSRLTVL.

This clonotype showed up many times. V gene TRBV9 combines with J gene TRBJ2-2; D is possibly TRBD2 (5 bases). This CDR3 has 13 amino acids. Trimming left V 7 bases short and J 1 base short, with 8 bases between. The germline CDR1 and CDR2 sequences are SGDLS and YYNGEE. CDR3 amino acids: CASLGRNTGELFF. The CDR3 nucleotides are TGTGCCAGCCTTGGGAGGAACACCGGGGAGCTGTTTTTT.

In its sample, this clonotype ranks as medium-sized (0.01 to 0.1%). The chain carries TRBV9 and TRBJ1-1; TRBD1 matches at 7 bases. This CDR3 contains 15 residues. The V gene end was trimmed by 5 bases and the J gene end by 1 base; junction bases not matched to a gene: 8. Germline values: CDR1 SGDLS, CDR2 YYNGEE. CDR3 nucleotide sequence: TGTGCCAGCAGGAGGGGGCGCCGGGAGAACACTGAAGCTTTCTTT. Its protein is CASRRGRRENTEAFF. The entire variable domain, with the rest obtained from reference TRBV9 and TRBJ1-1, is as follows: DSGVTQTPKHLITATGQRVTLRCSPRSGDLSVYWYQQSLDQGLQFLIQYYNGEERAKGNILERFSAQQFPDLHSELNLSSLELGDSALYFCASRRGRRENTEAFFGQGTRLTVV.

This clonotype has ten or more counts. V and J are TRBV9 and TRBJ1-5; tentatively, D is TRBD1 (5 bases). This CDR3 region has 12 residues. CDR1 SGDLS and CDR2 YYNGEE come from the germline V gene. The germline V and J ends were trimmed by 4 bases and 4 bases, with 6 bases remaining between them. The DNA of the CDR3 is TGTGCCAGCAGCCAGGGAAATCAGCCCCAGCATTTT. This sequence encodes CASSQGNQPQHF.

In this sample, this clonotype turned up many times. The V and J genes are TRBV29-1 and TRBJ2-1; 9 bases line up with TRBD1. The germline V gene has CDR1 SQVTM and CDR2 ANQGSEA. After removal of 6 bases from V and 8 bases from J, the junction contained 8 bases not matched to a gene. The CDR3 sequence is 13 residues long. CDR3 region: CSVELTGGYEQFF. The CDR3 DNA sequence: TGCAGCGTGGAACTGACAGGGGGGTATGAGCAGTTCTTC.

This clonotype came up many times. The chain is built from TRBV9 and TRBJ2-2; D remains unclear. Germline V gene data show CDR1 as SGDLS and CDR2 as YYNGEE. The CDR3 runs 16 residues. V was clipped by 6 bases and J by 1 base, with 16 bases between them. The chain's CDR3 is CASKGVSAGNTGELFF. The DNA for the CDR3 is TGTGCCAGCAAGGGCGTTTCGGCAGGGAACACCGGGGAGCTGTTTTTT.

This clonotype came up many times. V usage is TRBV9 and J usage is TRBJ2-1, with a tentative D call TRBD2 (5 bases). The CDR3 spans 12 residues. CDR1 and CDR2 (germline): SGDLS, YYNGEE. Between the trimmed V and J ends, which lost 4 bases and 8 bases, there was a span of 10 bases. The CDR3 here is CASSPPGYEQFF. In DNA form, the CDR3 reads TGTGCCAGCAGCCCCCCGGGGTATGAGCAGTTCTTC.

In this sample, this clonotype turned up many times. The chain uses TRBV9 and TRBJ2-3; D unresolved. Looked up from germline, CDR1 is SGDLS and CDR2 is YYNGEE. Trimming took 2 bases from V and 0 from J, leaving 10 bases between them. The CDR3 has 15 residues. CDR3: CASSVNPTSTDTQYF. CDR3 sequence (DNA): TGTGCCAGCAGCGTCAACCCCACTAGCACAGATACGCAGTATTTT.

In its sample, this clonotype was seen many times. The chain links TRBV9 to TRBJ2-5; a weak D match, TRBD1 (6 bases). The CDR3 is 14 residues long. The germline CDR1 and CDR2 sequences are SGDLS and YYNGEE. V dropped 3 bases and J dropped 4 bases, with 13 bases sitting between them. The CDR3 DNA is TGTGCCAGCAGCGGAACAGGGACCGGAGAGACCCAGTACTTC. It translates to CASSGTGTGETQYF.

This clonotype was recorded many times. CDR3 DNA: TGTGCCAGCAGCGTAGCTACGTTTAACACTGAAGCTTTCTTT. As protein: CASSVATFNTEAFF. V is TRBV9 and J is TRBJ1-1; D ambiguous. V was pared by 0 bases and J by 2 bases, with 8 bases between. This CDR3 spans 14 amino acids. Germline V gene lookup returns CDR1 SGDLS and CDR2 YYNGEE.

This clonotype was counted at least ten times. The V and J genes are TRBV9 and TRBJ1-2; D remains unclear. Trimming shortened V by 4 bases and J by 8 bases, and 12 bases separated the two germline ends. The CDR3 consists of 12 residues. CDR1 is SGDLS, CDR2 YYNGEE, per germline. The CDR3 nucleotides read TGTGCCAGCAGCCTCCCGATAGGGGGCTACACCTTC. This sequence encodes CASSLPIGGYTF.

Many counts were recorded for this clonotype. J is TRBJ1-2 and V is TRBV9; D is unresolved. The CDR3 contains 11 residues. Trimming took off 7 bases at V and 4 bases at J, with 8 bases between the two ends. Germline V gene lookup returns CDR1 SGDLS and CDR2 YYNGEE. CDR3 in amino acids: CASSTSYGYTF. CDR3 nucleotides: TGTGCCAGCTCCACCTCCTATGGCTACACCTTC.

A few counts support this clonotype. The V and J genes are TRBV9 and TRBJ2-7; TRBD1 is a possible D gene (5 bases). The CDR3 runs to 15 residues. Trimming stripped 0 bases from V and 0 bases from J, with 10 bases between. CDR1 is SGDLS, CDR2 YYNGEE, per germline. The CDR3 sequence: CASSVEGVSSYEQYF. In DNA, the CDR3 is TGTGCCAGCAGCGTAGAAGGGGTTAGCTCCTACGAGCAGTACTTC. Full variable domain (outside the CDR3, taken from reference TRBV9 and TRBJ2-7): DSGVTQTPKHLITATGQRVTLRCSPRSGDLSVYWYQQSLDQGLQFLIQYYNGEERAKGNILERFSAQQFPDLHSELNLSSLELGDSALYFCASSVEGVSSYEQYFGPGTRLTVT.

The chain carries TRBV9 and TRBJ2-2; D might be TRBD1 (6 bases). Germline assignment: CDR1 SGDLS and CDR2 YYNGEE. The CDR3 runs 16 residues. V shed 1 base and J shed 3 bases, with 13 bases lying between them. The CDR3 bases are TGTGCCAGCAGCGTATTGTGGGGGCCCTACACCGGGGAGCTGTTTTTT. Protein: CASSVLWGPYTGELFF.

This clonotype was detected a few times. Here the CDR3 reads CASSPRSGTGGEETQYF. The CDR3 DNA sequence: TGTGCCAGCAGCCCACGATCCGGGACAGGGGGCGAGGAGACCCAGTACTTC. The chain recombines TRBV9 with TRBJ2-5, with 12 bases lining up with TRBD1. Losses at the gene ends were 4 bases for V and 5 bases for J; bases not matched to a gene: 12. The CDR3 loop spans 17 amino acids. Germline CDR1 is SGDLS and CDR2 is YYNGEE.

This clonotype was recorded at least ten times. The chain couples TRBV9 to TRBJ2-2; no clear D. This CDR3 comprises 15 residues. The germline V gene has CDR1 SGDLS and CDR2 YYNGEE. The V end lost 0 bases, the J end lost 6 bases, and 12 bases lay between the germline ends. This chain's CDR3 is CASSVDGTPPGELFF. As DNA, the CDR3 is TGTGCCAGCAGCGTAGACGGAACCCCCCCCGGGGAGCTGTTTTTT.

This clonotype has ten or more counts. This CDR3 is CASSTGTIDTDTQYF. In DNA form, the CDR3 reads TGTGCCAGCAGCACCGGGACTATCGACACAGATACGCAGTATTTT. This chain uses TRBV9 with TRBJ2-3; TRBD2 matches 7 bases. V dropped 4 bases and J dropped 2; count of bases not matched to a gene: 7. Germline V gene data show CDR1 as SGDLS and CDR2 as YYNGEE. This CDR3 is built from 15 residues.

The gene calls are TRBV9 and TRBJ2-6; D remains unclear. The CDR3 covers 15 residues. Germline V gene data show CDR1 as SGDLS and CDR2 as YYNGEE. Between the trimmed V and J ends, which lost 2 bases and 2 bases, there was a span of 8 bases. The CDR3 protein is CASSVGVTGANVLTF. The CDR3 DNA reads as TGTGCCAGCAGCGTGGGTGTGACTGGGGCCAACGTCCTGACTTTC.

The chain uses TRBV9 and TRBJ1-1; weak D call: TRBD1 (5 bases). The CDR3 contains 13 residues. V lost 5 bases, J lost 7 bases, and 15 bases lay in between. Germline CDR1 reads SGDLS; CDR2 reads YYNGEE. CDR3: CASSREATGEAFF. CDR3 bases: TGTGCCAGCAGTAGAGAGGCTACAGGTGAAGCTTTCTTT.